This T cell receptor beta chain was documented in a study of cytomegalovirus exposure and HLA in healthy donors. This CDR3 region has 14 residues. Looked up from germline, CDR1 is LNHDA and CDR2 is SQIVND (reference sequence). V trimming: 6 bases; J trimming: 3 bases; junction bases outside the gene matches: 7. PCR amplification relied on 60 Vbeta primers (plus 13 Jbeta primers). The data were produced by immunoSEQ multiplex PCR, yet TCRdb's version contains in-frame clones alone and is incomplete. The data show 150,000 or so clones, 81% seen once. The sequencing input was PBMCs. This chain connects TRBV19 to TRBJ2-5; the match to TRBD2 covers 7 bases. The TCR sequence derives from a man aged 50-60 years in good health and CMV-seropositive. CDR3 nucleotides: TGTGCCAGTAGGGGGAGGGTGGGGGAAGAGACCCAGTACTTC. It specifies CASRGRVGEETQYF. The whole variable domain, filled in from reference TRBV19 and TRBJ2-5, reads DGGITQSPKYLFRKEGQNVTLSCEQNLNHDAMYWYRQDPGQGLRLIYYSQIVNDFQKGDIAEGYSVSREKKESFPLTVTSAQKNPTAFYLCASRGRVGEETQYFGPGTRLLVL.